This TCR beta chain was found in a study of neurological immune-mediated disorders. V was clipped by 0 bases and J by 4 bases; unmatched bases: 10. CDR3 length equals 19 residues. In germline, CDR1 is SGHRS, CDR2 YFSETQ. A single run covered 15-18 subjects with over 170 million TCR-beta sequences. Using its own MiXCR run on the 5' RACE reads, TCRdb lists one record per CDR3 protein. The table lists some 78,000 distinct CDR3 sequences, less than 5.5% of them singletons. This clonotype was seen at least ten times. The sequence was collected from a woman younger than 45 with multiple sclerosis. The chain joins TRBV5-1 to TRBJ2-1; 13 nucleotides match TRBD2. The sequencing input was PBMCs. The CDR3 DNA reads TGCGCCAGCAGCTTGGAAACTAGCGGGGGGGCAACAAGGTACAATGAGCAGTTCTTC. This encodes CASSLETSGGATRYNEQFF. Based on the CDR3 plus reference TRBV5-1 and TRBJ2-1, the full variable domain is KAGVTQTPRYLIKTRGQQVTLSCSPISGHRSVSWYQQTPGQGLQFLFEYFSETQRNKGNFPGRFSGRQFSNSRSEMNVSTLELGDSALYLCASSLETSGGATRYNEQFFGPGTRLTVL.